Listed here is a single T cell receptor (beta chain). This clone's antigen is unknown. Base qualities are missing; no much larger clone stands one base away. This record belongs to a study of blood T cells in healthy people across ages (dated by TCRdb to the mid-2010s). Regarding the complete study: Template switching captured roughly one uniquely barcoded TCR beta cDNA molecule per two T cells in model experiments. To track age-related changes in TCR beta repertoire diversity, the study relied on deep sequencing normalized with unique cDNA molecular identifiers. To avoid experimental bias, donors of different ages were spread randomly across the sequencing lanes. Four age groups were formed from the donors: young (average approximately 15 years), middle-aged (around 41), aged (about 62) and long-lived (roughly 88). Using the same blood draw, the study looked at two additional independent replicas of 1 million unique cDNA reads for two donors, one aged 18 to 30 and the other aged 80 or older.

Including cysteine and phenylalanine, the CDR3 has 16 amino acids. Just CDR3 DNA is preserved here, 48 bases in frame from base 1. V drops 1 base and J drops 6 bases, leaving 15 bases in between. The germline V gene sets CDR1 to KGHDR and CDR2 to SFDVKD. Paper-wide results and their limitations: The CMV infection status of donors was not known, potentially confounding age-related changes in expanded clonotypes. Estimates of total diversity based on one million sequenced T cells were regarded as lower bounds and as underestimates. Since profiling was done on bulk unsorted PBMCs, naive and antigen-experienced compartments could not be conclusively compared. The long-lived group showed more naive CD4+ T cells, fewer expanded clones and increased TCR diversity than the aged group, suggesting age selection. As age increased, observed TCR beta diversity per million T cells dropped in a roughly linear way, and a significant reduction was already evident by age 40. Observed TCR beta diversity correlated strongly with the percentage of naive T cells measured by flow cytometry.

The library relied on 5' RACE. The data were produced on an Illumina HiSeq 2500. A second PCR of 7 to 11 cycles was run with a J-beta primer mix and a sample-barcoded 5' primer. A template-switch 5' adaptor carrying 12 random nucleotides introduced a unique molecular identifier onto each TCR beta cDNA molecule. At least 2.5 million CDR3-containing paired-end reads were obtained from each sample. First-strand cDNA synthesis was performed from all RNA using the Mint cDNA synthesis kit, with priming by a TRBC-specific oligonucleotide. After uracil-DNA glycosylase treatment, a first 18-cycle PCR used universal primers M1SS and BC2_uni_R on all cDNA. As for how the authors treated the data: Normalization of each sample was performed by random selection of 1 million high-quality reads, each carrying a distinct molecular identifier. Reads with shared molecular identifiers were discarded instead of being binned into consensus sequences. MiTCR, run with a Q25 quality threshold and the strictest error-elimination algorithm, handled CDR3 identification, clonotype clustering and error correction. A nonparametric unseen species model with Euler transformation was used to estimate a lower bound on total TCR beta diversity. The public reads were reanalyzed by TCRdb: fastp trimming at Q25, MiXCR alignment, in-frame beta chains only. Merged by CDR3 protein, the rows form single entries marked with the most common genes and DNA. TCRdb's processing, not the authors' own work, is the source of the V and J calls. Here the sample has around 900,000 distinct CDR3 sequences; about 28% occur a single time. The top ten hold roughly 17% of the sample.

Systemically healthy Caucasian individuals from Russia, around 38 in total and aged about 6 to 95 years, were included as donors. Each donor gave 8 to 10 milliliters of peripheral blood, drawn into EDTA-treated Vacutainer tubes. PBMCs were isolated by Ficoll-Paque density-gradient centrifugation, with at least 7 million obtained per sample. Total RNA, at least 6 micrograms per sample, was extracted from PBMCs with Trizol reagent. For every donor, an aliquot of PBMCs went through flow cytometry to measure the percentages of naive CD45RAhigh/CD27high T cells. The sample taken for sequencing was blood. The sequence derives from a woman aged 80 or over in good health. The sequence links TRBV24-1 to TRBJ2-1; the D gene lacks a confident call. At the DNA level, the sequence is TGTGCCACCAGTGATTTTGGCCAACTGGGGTTCAATGAGCAGTTCTTC. Translated, it gives CATSDFGQLGFNEQFF.